These T cell receptor beta chains were read from a single sample in a study of long-term antiretroviral therapy in people with HIV. The method was immunoSEQ multiplex PCR; TCRdb's version includes in-frame clones alone and lacks a portion of them. The repertoire includes 30,000 to 40,000 clones, roughly four fifths of them detected once, and around 13% sits in the top ten. The sample was unsorted PBMCs, taken 0.3 years after starting antiretroviral therapy. The receptors derive from a man younger than 35 with HIV. Each CDR3 is given with its conserved first and last residue. The D gene is left open where the match is weak. Expanded clones get a size class; other rows say once, few or many, or leave the size out.

v_call: TRBV11-3
d_call: NA
clone_size: NA
j_call: TRBJ2-1
cdr3_nt: TGTGCCAGCAGCTTAGGAGAAAATGAGCAGTTCTTC
cdr3_aa: CASSLGENEQFF

v_call: TRBV21-1
d_call: NA
clone_size: NA
j_call: TRBJ2-2
cdr3_nt: TGTGCCAGCAGCAAGATGGACAGCTCAGGAACCGGGGAGCTGTTTTTT
cdr3_aa: CASSKMDSSGTGELFF

v_call: TRBV7-8
d_call: NA
clone_size: NA
j_call: TRBJ2-7
cdr3_nt: TGTGCCAGCAGCTTTGAACCCTCCTACGAGCAGTACTTC
cdr3_aa: CASSFEPSYEQYF

v_call: TRBV6-5
d_call: TRBD1
clone_size: NA
j_call: TRBJ1-1
cdr3_nt: TGTGCCAGCAAGTACAGGGGGCACACTGAAGCTTTCTTT
cdr3_aa: CASKYRGHTEAFF

v_call: TRBV30
d_call: NA
clone_size: NA
j_call: TRBJ1-2
cdr3_nt: TGTGCCTGGAGGTACTTGGGGGGCTACACCTTC
cdr3_aa: CAWRYLGGYTF

v_call: TRBV18
d_call: NA
clone_size: NA
j_call: TRBJ2-4
cdr3_nt: TGTGCCAGCTCACCACCGAAGGGCTCCGGGGCCAAAAACATTCAGTACTTC
cdr3_aa: CASSPPKGSGAKNIQYF

v_call: TRBV7-9
d_call: NA
clone_size: NA
j_call: TRBJ2-3
cdr3_nt: TGTGCCAGCAGCCCCCGGGCTAGCGGCACAGATACGCAGTATTTT
cdr3_aa: CASSPRASGTDTQYF

v_call: TRBV6-1
d_call: TRBD1
clone_size: NA
j_call: TRBJ1-1
cdr3_nt: TGTGCCAGCAGTGACCCGGACAGGGGGCTTGGGGCCACTGAAGCTTTCTTT
cdr3_aa: CASSDPDRGLGATEAFF

v_call: TRBV5-5
d_call: TRBD2
clone_size: once
j_call: TRBJ2-7
cdr3_nt: TGTGCCAGCAGCTGGACTAGCGATAACGAGCAGTACTTC
cdr3_aa: CASSWTSDNEQYF

v_call: TRBV5-1
d_call: NA
clone_size: NA
j_call: TRBJ2-7
cdr3_nt: TGCGCCAGCAGTTATTCGGCTAGCGTTACCTACGAGCAGTACTTC
cdr3_aa: CASSYSASVTYEQYF

v_call: TRBV19
d_call: TRBD1
clone_size: NA
j_call: TRBJ1-1
cdr3_nt: TGTGCCACCCGGGACAGGGGGGTGACTGAAGCTTTCTTT
cdr3_aa: CATRDRGVTEAFF

v_call: TRBV5-8
d_call: TRBD1
clone_size: NA
j_call: TRBJ1-4
cdr3_nt: TGTGCCAGCAGCTTCTGGACAGGGGCGAGAAAACTGTTTTTT
cdr3_aa: CASSFWTGARKLFF

v_call: TRBV28
d_call: NA
clone_size: NA
j_call: TRBJ2-6
cdr3_nt: TGTGCCAGCAGTTTTGGCATCACGGGCGGGGCCAACGTCCTGACTTTC
cdr3_aa: CASSFGITGGANVLTF

v_call: TRBV13
d_call: NA
clone_size: NA
j_call: TRBJ2-7
cdr3_nt: TGTGCCAGCCTCCGTGGAGGAACGAGCTCCTACGAGCAGTACTTC
cdr3_aa: CASLRGGTSSYEQYF

v_call: TRBV7-9
d_call: NA
clone_size: NA
j_call: TRBJ2-3
cdr3_nt: TGTGCCAGCAGCCTCCAGAAAGGGGGGGGCCCCACAGATACGCAGTATTTT
cdr3_aa: CASSLQKGGGPTDTQYF

v_call: TRBV28
d_call: NA
clone_size: NA
j_call: TRBJ2-7
cdr3_nt: TGTGCCAGTCTGGATCTGACAGAGCCGTCCTACGAGCAGTACTTC
cdr3_aa: CASLDLTEPSYEQYF

v_call: TRBV5-4
d_call: TRBD1
clone_size: few
j_call: TRBJ1-4
cdr3_nt: TGTGCCAGCAGCGCGGGACAGGGATTGTGGGGTGAAAAACTGTTTTTT
cdr3_aa: CASSAGQGLWGEKLFF

v_call: TRBV7-7
d_call: TRBD2
clone_size: once
j_call: TRBJ2-1
cdr3_nt: TGTGCTAGCAGCCCTGTTACCGGGACTAATGCCGGTGAGCAGTTCTTC
cdr3_aa: CASSPVTGTNAGEQFF

v_call: TRBV5-4
d_call: TRBD1
clone_size: NA
j_call: TRBJ2-4
cdr3_nt: TGTGCCAGCAGCTCAAGACAGGGAAAAAACATTCAGTACTTC
cdr3_aa: CASSSRQGKNIQYF

v_call: TRBV27
d_call: NA
clone_size: NA
j_call: TRBJ1-5
cdr3_nt: TGTGCCAGCAGTTTATCAGGGTACAATCAGCCCCAGCATTTT
cdr3_aa: CASSLSGYNQPQHF

v_call: TRBV6-6
d_call: NA
clone_size: NA
j_call: TRBJ2-3
cdr3_nt: TGTGCCAGCAGTCTCTACAGGACAGATACGCAGTATTTT
cdr3_aa: CASSLYRTDTQYF

v_call: TRBV13
d_call: NA
clone_size: NA
j_call: TRBJ1-3
cdr3_nt: TGTGCCAGCAGCTTAGGGTCTGGAAACACCATATATTTT
cdr3_aa: CASSLGSGNTIYF

v_call: TRBV29-1
d_call: TRBD2
clone_size: NA
j_call: TRBJ2-1
cdr3_nt: TGCAGCGTTGTTGAGGCTAGCGGATACAATGAGCAGTTCTTC
cdr3_aa: CSVVEASGYNEQFF

v_call: TRBV15
d_call: TRBD1
clone_size: once
j_call: TRBJ1-3
cdr3_nt: TGTGCCACCAGTATCGGACAGGCGTCCTCTGGAAACACCATATATTTT
cdr3_aa: CATSIGQASSGNTIYF

v_call: TRBV7-6
d_call: NA
clone_size: once
j_call: TRBJ1-3
cdr3_nt: TGTGCCAGCAGCTCCCCGGGACGGGCCTCCGAGGACACCATATATTTT
cdr3_aa: CASSSPGRASEDTIYF

v_call: TRBV28
d_call: TRBD2
clone_size: NA
j_call: TRBJ2-1
cdr3_nt: TGTGCCAGCAGTTTCCTCGGCGGGAGGAAGTACAATGAGCAGTTCTTC
cdr3_aa: CASSFLGGRKYNEQFF

v_call: TRBV27
d_call: NA
clone_size: NA
j_call: TRBJ2-7
cdr3_nt: TGTGCCAGCAGTGGGTCGTTCCTCGAAGGCTACGAGCAGTACTTC
cdr3_aa: CASSGSFLEGYEQYF

v_call: TRBV27
d_call: NA
clone_size: NA
j_call: TRBJ2-2
cdr3_nt: TGTGCCAGCAGTGGAGTCGCCGGGGAGCTGTTTTTT
cdr3_aa: CASSGVAGELFF

v_call: TRBV30
d_call: TRBD2
clone_size: once
j_call: TRBJ2-7
cdr3_nt: TGTGCCTGGAGGCTACCGGGGGGTCTCTCCTACGAGCAGTACTTC
cdr3_aa: CAWRLPGGLSYEQYF

v_call: TRBV5-4
d_call: NA
clone_size: NA
j_call: TRBJ1-2
cdr3_nt: TGTGCCAGCAGCTTGGAGGGGACTTACGTAGGCTACACCTTC
cdr3_aa: CASSLEGTYVGYTF

v_call: TRBV11-2
d_call: TRBD2
clone_size: once
j_call: TRBJ2-2
cdr3_nt: TGTGCCAGCAGAGGACTAGCGGGGGTCGCGAACACCGGGGAGCTGTTTTTT
cdr3_aa: CASRGLAGVANTGELFF

v_call: TRBV14
d_call: TRBD1
clone_size: few
j_call: TRBJ2-7
cdr3_nt: TGTGCCAGCAGCCAAGGACAGGGGGCCAGGTTAAGCCACGAGCAGTACTTC
cdr3_aa: CASSQGQGARLSHEQYF

v_call: TRBV2
d_call: NA
clone_size: NA
j_call: TRBJ2-2
cdr3_nt: TGTGCCAGTACAGGGCCCCGGGGGGAGCTGTTTTTT
cdr3_aa: CASTGPRGELFF

v_call: TRBV9
d_call: NA
clone_size: NA
j_call: TRBJ2-6
cdr3_nt: TGTGCCAGCAGCGTAGCTCCGGCTGGGGCCAACGTCCTGACTTTC
cdr3_aa: CASSVAPAGANVLTF

v_call: TRBV2
d_call: NA
clone_size: NA
j_call: TRBJ2-2
cdr3_nt: TGTGCCAGCAGTGATGGGCCCGGGGAGCTGTTTTTT
cdr3_aa: CASSDGPGELFF

v_call: TRBV7-9
d_call: TRBD1
clone_size: NA
j_call: TRBJ2-7
cdr3_nt: TGTGCCAGCAGCTTAGGAAGACAGGGCTACGAGCAGTACTTC
cdr3_aa: CASSLGRQGYEQYF

v_call: TRBV7-3
d_call: TRBD1
clone_size: NA
j_call: TRBJ2-5
cdr3_nt: TGTGCCAGCAGCTCTTCCACTAGGGGGCTGCAGCAGACCCAGTACTTC
cdr3_aa: CASSSSTRGLQQTQYF

v_call: TRBV5-4
d_call: TRBD2
clone_size: NA
j_call: TRBJ2-3
cdr3_nt: TGTGCCAGCAGCTTGATCGGGGGGGGAGATGTATATACGCAGTATTTT
cdr3_aa: CASSLIGGGDVYTQYF

v_call: TRBV15
d_call: NA
clone_size: NA
j_call: TRBJ2-2
cdr3_nt: TGTGCCACCAGCAGACGAGGCGGGGAGCTGTTTTTT
cdr3_aa: CATSRRGGELFF

v_call: TRBV7-9
d_call: TRBD1
clone_size: NA
j_call: TRBJ2-5
cdr3_nt: TGTGCCAGCAGCCGAGGGACAGGGGGATCGGAAGAGACCCAGTACTTC
cdr3_aa: CASSRGTGGSEETQYF

v_call: TRBV2
d_call: TRBD1
clone_size: NA
j_call: TRBJ2-3
cdr3_nt: TGTGCCAGCAGGGTGGGGACAGGGGAAGCAGATACGCAGTATTTT
cdr3_aa: CASRVGTGEADTQYF

v_call: TRBV5-1
d_call: NA
clone_size: NA
j_call: TRBJ1-2
cdr3_nt: TGCGCCAGCAGCTTGGGTTCCGGATTCTATGGCTACACCTTC
cdr3_aa: CASSLGSGFYGYTF

v_call: TRBV19
d_call: NA
clone_size: NA
j_call: TRBJ1-2
cdr3_nt: TGTGCCAGTAGTATGGCGGGACTCCATAACTATGGCTACACCTTC
cdr3_aa: CASSMAGLHNYGYTF

v_call: TRBV7-3
d_call: NA
clone_size: NA
j_call: TRBJ2-1
cdr3_nt: TGTGCCAGCAGCCCGGGACCATCCTACAATGAGCAGTTCTTC
cdr3_aa: CASSPGPSYNEQFF

v_call: TRBV27
d_call: NA
clone_size: NA
j_call: TRBJ2-5
cdr3_nt: TGTGCCAGCAGTTGGCGACGGGAAGGGGAGACCCAGTACTTC
cdr3_aa: CASSWRREGETQYF

v_call: TRBV6-5
d_call: TRBD1
clone_size: NA
j_call: TRBJ1-1
cdr3_nt: TGTGCCAGCAGCCTAACGCAGGGGGGAGCTGAAGCTTTCTTT
cdr3_aa: CASSLTQGGAEAFF

v_call: TRBV15
d_call: NA
clone_size: once
j_call: TRBJ2-1
cdr3_nt: TGTGCCACCAGCAGAGTTGGCGGGGAAGAGCAGTTCTTC
cdr3_aa: CATSRVGGEEQFF

v_call: TRBV19
d_call: TRBD1
clone_size: few
j_call: TRBJ1-5
cdr3_nt: TGTGCCAGTAGTCCCCAGGGGGGTGTTCAGCCCCAGCATTTT
cdr3_aa: CASSPQGGVQPQHF

v_call: TRBV6-6
d_call: NA
clone_size: NA
j_call: TRBJ2-3
cdr3_nt: TGTGCCAGCAGTTACGACGGGGGGCCCGCAGATACGCAGTATTTT
cdr3_aa: CASSYDGGPADTQYF

v_call: TRBV27
d_call: NA
clone_size: NA
j_call: TRBJ2-4
cdr3_nt: TGTGCCAGCAGTACAGGATGGGGGGACATTCAGTACTTC
cdr3_aa: CASSTGWGDIQYF

v_call: TRBV7-9
d_call: NA
clone_size: NA
j_call: TRBJ2-7
cdr3_nt: TGTGCCAGCAGCAAATACAGGGCCCACGAGCAGTACTTC
cdr3_aa: CASSKYRAHEQYF

v_call: TRBV28
d_call: NA
clone_size: once
j_call: TRBJ2-7
cdr3_nt: TGTGCCAGCAGGATAAGCCAAGTTTACGAGCAGTACTTC
cdr3_aa: CASRISQVYEQYF

v_call: TRBV6-6
d_call: NA
clone_size: once
j_call: TRBJ1-1
cdr3_nt: TGTGCCAGCCCCCCCACCACAGGGAAGGGGGACACTGAAGCTTTCTTT
cdr3_aa: CASPPTTGKGDTEAFF

v_call: TRBV6-5
d_call: TRBD1
clone_size: NA
j_call: TRBJ1-2
cdr3_nt: TGTGCCAGCAGTCAGACAGGGCCTTATGGCTACACCTTC
cdr3_aa: CASSQTGPYGYTF

v_call: TRBV7-8
d_call: NA
clone_size: NA
j_call: TRBJ1-4
cdr3_nt: TGTGCCAGCAGCCCCCTCAACACTAATGAAAAACTGTTTTTT
cdr3_aa: CASSPLNTNEKLFF

v_call: TRBV29-1
d_call: NA
clone_size: NA
j_call: TRBJ2-7
cdr3_nt: TGCAGCGTTGAGGGCCGGGACGGAAGCTCCTACGAGCAGTACTTC
cdr3_aa: CSVEGRDGSSYEQYF

v_call: TRBV6-6
d_call: TRBD1
clone_size: NA
j_call: TRBJ2-7
cdr3_nt: TGTGCCAGCAGTCCCAGGCCGGGACAGGGGGCTTACGAGCAGTACTTC
cdr3_aa: CASSPRPGQGAYEQYF